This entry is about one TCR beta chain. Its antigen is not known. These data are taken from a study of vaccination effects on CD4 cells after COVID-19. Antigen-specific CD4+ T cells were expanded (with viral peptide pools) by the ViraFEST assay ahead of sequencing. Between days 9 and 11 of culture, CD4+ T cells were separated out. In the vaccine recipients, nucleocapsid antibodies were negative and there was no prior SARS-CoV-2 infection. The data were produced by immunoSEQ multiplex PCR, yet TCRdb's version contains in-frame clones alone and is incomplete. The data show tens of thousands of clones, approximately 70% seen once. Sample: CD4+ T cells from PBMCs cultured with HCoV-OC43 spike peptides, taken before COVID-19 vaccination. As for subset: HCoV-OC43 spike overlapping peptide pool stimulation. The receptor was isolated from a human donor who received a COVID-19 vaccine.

The CDR3 loop reads CASSQDRGLPPSTDTQYF. In DNA form, the CDR3 reads TGTGCCAGCAGCCAAGATCGGGGTCTGCCCCCTAGCACAGATACGCAGTATTTT. The gene calls are TRBV4-2 and TRBJ2-3, with D perhaps matching TRBD2 (5 bases). Trimming cost V 0 bases and J 0 bases, with 16 bases left between them. The CDR3 is made up of 18 amino acids. CDR1 and CDR2 (germline): LGHNA, YNFKEQ.